Listed below are T cell receptor beta chains from one sample, sequenced in a study of T cell responses to AZD1222 COVID-19 vaccine. Some clones are missing from TCRdb's copy, which holds only in-frame ones; the method was immunoSEQ multiplex PCR. The table lists about 130,000 clones, around 90% of them singletons, with approximately 1.6% in the top ten. The sequencing here drew on peripheral blood, taken on day 0 of AZD1222 vaccination. Receptor source: an adult in good health. Both conserved end residues are part of each CDR3. Fields, in order: V gene, clone size, J gene, D gene, CDR3 protein, CDR3 DNA. A D gene is named only where the DNA matches it firmly. Size tells how often a clone was seen (once, few, many) or the class of an expanded clone, and some rows leave it out.

V gene: TRBV18
clone size: .
J gene: TRBJ2-7
D gene: .
CDR3 protein: CASSPGTNYEQYF
CDR3 DNA: TGTGCCAGCTCTCCGGGGACGAACTACGAGCAGTACTTC

V gene: TRBV6-5
clone size: .
J gene: TRBJ1-2
D gene: .
CDR3 protein: CASSYPGQTENGYTF
CDR3 DNA: TGTGCCAGCAGTTACCCAGGACAGACCGAAAATGGCTACACCTTC

V gene: TRBV5-1
clone size: .
J gene: TRBJ1-6
D gene: .
CDR3 protein: CATGTGMNSPLHF
CDR3 DNA: TGCGCCACCGGCACAGGGATGAATTCACCCCTCCACTTT

V gene: TRBV9
clone size: .
J gene: TRBJ2-2
D gene: .
CDR3 protein: CASSVIPENTGELFF
CDR3 DNA: TGTGCCAGCAGCGTAATACCCGAGAACACCGGGGAGCTGTTTTTT

V gene: TRBV7-8
clone size: once
J gene: TRBJ1-3
D gene: .
CDR3 protein: CASSPPNQGLGNTIYF
CDR3 DNA: TGTGCCAGCAGCCCCCCCAACCAGGGGTTAGGGAACACCATATATTTT

V gene: TRBV4-3
clone size: .
J gene: TRBJ1-1
D gene: TRBD1
CDR3 protein: CASSPMGGTANTEAFF
CDR3 DNA: TGCGCCAGCAGCCCTATGGGAGGGACAGCGAACACTGAAGCTTTCTTT

V gene: TRBV18
clone size: .
J gene: TRBJ2-1
D gene: .
CDR3 protein: CASSPQEYNEQFF
CDR3 DNA: TGTGCCAGCTCACCCCAGGAATACAATGAGCAGTTCTTC

V gene: TRBV19
clone size: .
J gene: TRBJ1-2
D gene: TRBD1
CDR3 protein: CASRGGGSPIFGYTF
CDR3 DNA: TGTGCCAGTAGGGGAGGGGGCAGCCCCATTTTCGGCTACACCTTC

V gene: TRBV28
clone size: .
J gene: TRBJ2-1
D gene: .
CDR3 protein: CASSLRGEQFF
CDR3 DNA: TGTGCCAGCAGTTTAAGGGGTGAGCAGTTCTTC

V gene: TRBV19
clone size: .
J gene: TRBJ2-2
D gene: .
CDR3 protein: CATGRVPGTGELFF
CDR3 DNA: TGTGCCACCGGCCGGGTACCCGGCACCGGGGAGCTGTTTTTT

V gene: TRBV6-1
clone size: .
J gene: TRBJ1-4
D gene: .
CDR3 protein: CASSEQGRVNEKLFF
CDR3 DNA: TGTGCCAGCAGTGAACAGGGGAGGGTTAATGAAAAACTGTTTTTT

V gene: TRBV9
clone size: .
J gene: TRBJ2-7
D gene: TRBD2
CDR3 protein: CASSVDPAGTSEQYF
CDR3 DNA: TGTGCCAGCAGCGTAGATCCAGCGGGGACCAGCGAGCAGTACTTC

V gene: TRBV7-2
clone size: .
J gene: TRBJ1-2
D gene: .
CDR3 protein: CASSLGQGGIYGYTF
CDR3 DNA: TGTGCCAGCAGCTTAGGTCAGGGAGGGATCTATGGCTACACCTTC

V gene: TRBV12-3/TRBV12-4
clone size: .
J gene: TRBJ1-1
D gene: .
CDR3 protein: CASSFEATEAFF
CDR3 DNA: TGTGCCAGCAGTTTTGAGGCCACTGAAGCTTTCTTT

V gene: TRBV10-3
clone size: .
J gene: TRBJ2-3
D gene: .
CDR3 protein: CAITARSRTDTQYF
CDR3 DNA: TGTGCCATCACTGCCCGTTCTAGGACAGATACGCAGTATTTT

V gene: TRBV5-1
clone size: .
J gene: TRBJ1-2
D gene: TRBD1
CDR3 protein: CASSWGQTDLGGYTF
CDR3 DNA: TGCGCCAGCAGCTGGGGACAGACCGATTTAGGGGGCTACACCTTC

V gene: TRBV7-2
clone size: .
J gene: TRBJ2-7
D gene: .
CDR3 protein: CASSWSRPAVYEQYF
CDR3 DNA: TGTGCCAGCAGCTGGAGCAGGCCCGCCGTCTACGAGCAGTACTTC

V gene: TRBV7-3
clone size: .
J gene: TRBJ2-5
D gene: .
CDR3 protein: CASSLYLKETQYF
CDR3 DNA: TGTGCCAGCAGCTTGTACCTAAAAGAGACCCAGTACTTC

V gene: TRBV19
clone size: .
J gene: TRBJ2-3
D gene: .
CDR3 protein: CASSFSRDTQYF
CDR3 DNA: TGTGCCAGTAGTTTCTCCAGGGATACGCAGTATTTT

V gene: TRBV28
clone size: few
J gene: TRBJ1-2
D gene: .
CDR3 protein: CASSLQGQDYGYTF
CDR3 DNA: TGTGCCAGCAGTTTACAGGGGCAGGACTATGGCTACACCTTC

V gene: TRBV19
clone size: .
J gene: TRBJ1-2
D gene: .
CDR3 protein: CASTTMDGVLGYGYTF
CDR3 DNA: TGTGCCAGTACCACCATGGACGGAGTACTGGGCTATGGCTACACCTTC

V gene: TRBV19
clone size: .
J gene: TRBJ2-5
D gene: .
CDR3 protein: CASSPSQETQYF
CDR3 DNA: TGTGCCAGTAGCCCTTCCCAAGAGACCCAGTACTTC

V gene: TRBV4-1
clone size: once
J gene: TRBJ2-1
D gene: .
CDR3 protein: CASSPPSRDEQFF
CDR3 DNA: TGCGCCAGCAGCCCCCCGTCGAGGGATGAGCAGTTCTTC

V gene: TRBV14
clone size: .
J gene: TRBJ2-2
D gene: .
CDR3 protein: CASSPRTVGELFF
CDR3 DNA: TGTGCCAGCAGCCCCCGGACGGTCGGGGAGCTGTTTTTT

V gene: TRBV28
clone size: .
J gene: TRBJ1-2
D gene: .
CDR3 protein: CASSPGNYGYTF
CDR3 DNA: TGTGCCAGCAGTCCAGGGAACTATGGCTACACCTTC

V gene: TRBV4-1
clone size: .
J gene: TRBJ1-6
D gene: .
CDR3 protein: CASGPGIYNSPLHF
CDR3 DNA: TGCGCCAGCGGACCCGGGATTTACAATTCACCCCTCCACTTT

V gene: TRBV6-5
clone size: .
J gene: TRBJ1-5
D gene: .
CDR3 protein: CASSWLGNQPQHF
CDR3 DNA: TGTGCCAGCAGTTGGTTGGGCAATCAGCCCCAGCATTTT

V gene: TRBV5-1
clone size: .
J gene: TRBJ2-3
D gene: TRBD2
CDR3 protein: CASRTSGSTDTQYF
CDR3 DNA: TGCGCCAGCAGGACTAGCGGAAGCACAGATACGCAGTATTTT

V gene: TRBV20-1
clone size: once
J gene: TRBJ1-6
D gene: .
CDR3 protein: CSASFGDLNSPLHF
CDR3 DNA: TGCAGTGCTAGTTTTGGAGACCTTAATTCACCCCTCCACTTT

V gene: TRBV20-1
clone size: .
J gene: TRBJ2-5
D gene: .
CDR3 protein: CSARKRETQYF
CDR3 DNA: TGCAGTGCTAGAAAGAGAGAGACCCAGTACTTC

V gene: TRBV6-5
clone size: .
J gene: TRBJ1-2
D gene: TRBD1
CDR3 protein: CASSRTGDYGYTF
CDR3 DNA: TGTGCCAGCAGTCGGACAGGGGACTATGGCTACACCTTC

V gene: TRBV30
clone size: .
J gene: TRBJ1-5
D gene: TRBD1
CDR3 protein: CAWSKSGTGFDQPQHF
CDR3 DNA: TGTGCCTGGAGTAAATCCGGGACAGGGTTCGATCAGCCCCAGCATTTT